The TCR beta chain under discussion was sequenced for a study of regulatory T cells in long-lasting Graves disease. Germline CDR1 and CDR2: MDHEN and SYDVKM. The CDR3 loop spans 13 amino acids. V was clipped by 4 bases and J by 9 bases; unmatched bases: 3. This clonotype has ten or more counts. According to the study, TCR beta libraries were built with iRepertoire HTBI primers and CDR3-region Arm-PCR. TCRdb reprocessed the multiplex PCR reads via MiXCR and lists one record per CDR3 protein. The repertoire consists of around 330,000 distinct CDR3 sequences, with 15% to 20% occurring once and the leading ten covering roughly 40%. Time point reported: newly diagnosed GD, antithyroid drugs for less than 3 months. From PBMCs, RNA was extracted and then used to make the TCR library.

The starting material was peripheral blood mononuclear cells (PBMCs), obtained at new diagnosis, from a patient treated with antithyroid drugs. This receptor was identified in a female donor with Graves disease. The chain is built from TRBV28 and TRBJ2-3; 11 nucleotides align to TRBD2. CDR3 protein: CASSYLAGGTQYF. The CDR3 DNA follows: TGTGCCAGCAGTTACTTAGCGGGAGGGACGCAGTATTTT.